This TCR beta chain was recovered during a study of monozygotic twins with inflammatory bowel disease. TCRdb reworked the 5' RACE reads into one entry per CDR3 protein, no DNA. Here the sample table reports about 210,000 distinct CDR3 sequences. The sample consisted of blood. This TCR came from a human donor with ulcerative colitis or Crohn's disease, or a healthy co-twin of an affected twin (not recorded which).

The chain's CDR3 is CASSLGPGGETQYF. The chain combines TRBV12-3 or TRBV12-4 with TRBJ2-5; TCRdb's assignment of TRBD1 cannot be checked, as there is no DNA. The CDR3 is made up of 14 amino acids.